The 20 T cell receptor beta chains below all came from one sample that was sequenced in a study of blood T cells in healthy people across ages (dated by TCRdb to 2013 to 2016). Libraries were prepared through 5' RACE. Reads for this sample came from an Illumina HiSeq 2500. The second PCR ran for roughly 7 to 11 cycles and used a J-beta primer mix along with a sample-barcoded 5' primer. TCRdb's own reprocessing of the public reads used fastp at Q25 and MiXCR and kept productive beta chains. Rows are unified per CDR3 protein, each entry keeping the most common DNA and genes. The sample table lists about 1.8 million distinct CDR3 sequences, roughly 50% of them with a count of one. More than 2% of the sample is held by the ten biggest clonotypes. The sample taken for sequencing was blood. The receptor set was obtained from a woman aged 40 to 55 in good health.

The V call is TRBV7-2, the J call TRBJ1-2, with D possibly TRBD1 on 6 matching bases. With 4 bases removed from V and 8 bases from J, the gap between germline ends came to 14 bases. The CDR3 length is 13 residues. Germline V gene data show CDR1 as SGHTA and CDR2 as FQGNSA. The CDR3 region has the DNA TGTGCCAGCAGCTCAACAGGGTCCGGCGGCTACACCTTC. Its translation is CASSSTGSGGYTF.

Notes on this clonotype: An end of the junction does not agree with germline; a read error may underlie this. CDR3 sequence: CASQGTDRGNYGHTF. DNA for the CDR3: TGTGCCAGCCAGGGGACCGACAGGGGTAACTATGGCCACACCTTC. This chain links TRBV19 with TRBJ1-2; 8 nucleotides agree with TRBD1. Germline V lookup: CDR1 LNHDA, CDR2 SQIVND (reference sequence). This CDR3 has 15 amino acids. Drawing the rest from reference TRBV19 and TRBJ1-2, the complete variable domain is DGGITQSPKYLFRKEGQNVTLSCEQNLNHDAMYWYRQDPGQGLRLIYYSQIVNDFQKGDIAEGYSVSREKKESFPLTVTSAQKNPTAFYLCASQGTDRGNYGHTFGSGTRLTVV.

The chain has TRBV10-3 and TRBJ1-4; D possibly corresponds to TRBD1 (6 bases). V was shortened by 7 bases and J by 8 bases, with 14 bases between the two germline ends. Germline CDR1 reads ENHRY; CDR2 reads SYGVKD. CDR3 length: 13 amino acids. The CDR3 is CAIMGGAGEKLFF. DNA for the CDR3: TGTGCCATCATGGGGGGGGCCGGAGAAAAACTGTTTTTT.

This chain links TRBV20-1 with TRBJ2-1; 9 nucleotides line up with TRBD2. Germline CDR1 DFQATT, CDR2 SNEGSKA (reference sequence). The CDR3 sequence is 11 residues long. The chain's CDR3 is CRSGGINEQFF. In DNA, the CDR3 is TGCAGGAGCGGGGGGATTAATGAGCAGTTCTTC.

The CDR3 region is CASSLSYHLSNQPQHF. CDR3 nucleotides: TGTGCCAGCAGTTTGAGTTATCACCTTTCGAATCAGCCCCAGCATTTT. The chain carries TRBV28 and TRBJ1-5; no clear D. Deletions cut 3 bases from V and 4 bases from J, with 16 bases between. This CDR3 has 16 residues. The germline V gene encodes CDR1 MDHEN and CDR2 SYDVKM.

The V call is TRBV7-9, the J call TRBJ2-7; 8 bases are a match to TRBD2. The CDR3 consists of 15 residues. CDR1 SEHNR and CDR2 FQNEAQ come from the germline V gene (reference sequence). The V segment lost 1 base and the J segment 3 bases; nucleotides outside the gene matches: 5. This chain's CDR3 is CASSLDRGLVYEQYF. DNA for the CDR3: TGTGCCAGCAGCTTAGATAGGGGACTAGTCTACGAGCAGTACTTC. The full variable domain, rest sourced from reference TRBV7-9 and TRBJ2-7, is DTGVSQNPRHKITKRGQNVTFRCDPISEHNRLYWYRQTLGQGPEFLTYFQNEAQLEKSRLLSDRFSAERPKGSFSTLEIQRTEQGDSAMYLCASSLDRGLVYEQYFGPGTRLTVT.

The chain combines TRBV7-2 with TRBJ2-3, with 8 positions matching TRBD2. The germline gives CDR1 SGHTA, CDR2 FQGNSA. J gave up 2 bases and V 5 bases, and 9 bases lay outside the gene matches. This CDR3 region has 16 residues. This CDR3 is CASSRYGRVNTDTQYF. CDR3 DNA: TGTGCCAGCAGCCGTTACGGGAGGGTTAACACAGATACGCAGTATTTT.

The chain uses TRBV10-3 and TRBJ1-6; 7 bases match TRBD1. The CDR3 consists of 14 residues. Per germline, CDR1 ENHRY and CDR2 SYGVKD. The J segment lost 5 bases and the V segment lost 6 bases, leaving 4 bases of the junction unmatched. CDR3 protein: CAISRQGDNSPLHF. The CDR3 bases are TGTGCCATCAGCCGACAGGGAGATAATTCACCCCTCCACTTT.

V and J are TRBV20-1 and TRBJ2-3, with D tentatively TRBD2 (5 bases). The CDR3 covers 15 residues. Germline loops: CDR1 DFQATT, CDR2 SNEGSKA (reference sequence). Between the trimmed V and J ends, which lost 3 bases and 6 bases, there was a span of 19 bases. The CDR3 here is CSASAASRTYDTQYF. CDR3 nucleotides: TGCAGTGCTAGCGCCGCCAGCAGGACTTACGATACGCAGTATTTT.

This clonotype showed up just a few times. CDR3 bases: TGTGCCAGCAGTCTACATGGGGGGACAGGGGGCTTTTACGAGCAGTACTTC. Protein: CASSLHGGTGGFYEQYF. The V gene is TRBV28, the J gene TRBJ2-4, with TRBD1 matching 12 bases. The DNA end is a closer match to TRBJ2-7, so the J assignment may be wrong. CDR3 length: 17 amino acids. CDR1 and CDR2 from the germline V gene are MDHEN and SYDVKM.

The chain has TRBV4-3 and TRBJ2-1; D call uncertain. The ends were cut back, 0 bases at V and 5 bases at J, with 8 bases in the middle. Germline V gives CDR1 LGHNA, CDR2 YSLEER. This CDR3 has 14 residues. In DNA, the CDR3 is TGCGCCAGCAGCCAAGAAGCAGTAAACAATGAGCAGTTCTTC. Its translation is CASSQEAVNNEQFF.

This clonotype was detected only a few times. The chain joins TRBV6-2 or TRBV6-3 to TRBJ2-5, with D possibly called TRBD1 or TRBD2 (5 bases each). The CDR3 sequence is 15 residues long. Trimming pared 3 bases from V and 4 bases from J, leaving 15 bases between. CDR1 and CDR2 from the germline V gene are MNHEY and SVGEGT. CDR3 nucleotides: TGTGCCAGCAGTTATCCGGGACCCCCCCCAGAGACCCAGTACTTC. Translation: CASSYPGPPPETQYF.

The rearrangement uses TRBV24-1 and TRBJ1-2; TRBD1 might be the D (5 bases). This CDR3 is 13 amino acids long. CDR1 and CDR2 from the germline V gene are KGHDR and SFDVKD. V lost 7 bases and J 6 bases, leaving 14 bases between the germline ends. CDR3 amino acids: CATRRGGSDGYTF. The CDR3 nucleotides read TGTGCCACCAGGAGGGGAGGGTCCGATGGCTACACCTTC.

The V and J genes are TRBV7-2 and TRBJ2-3; TRBD1 agrees at 7 bases. Germline V CDR1 and CDR2: SGHTA, FQGNSA. The CDR3 contains 14 residues. The junction had 5 bases not matched to a gene; V was cut back by 3 bases and J by 5 bases. The CDR3, as DNA: TGTGCCAGCAGCTTCAACAGGGGTGGAGATACGCAGTATTTT. Protein sequence: CASSFNRGGDTQYF.

This clonotype appeared a few times. The genes are TRBV12-3 or TRBV12-4 and TRBJ1-6, with 7 nucleotides matching TRBD1. The J segment lost 2 bases and the V segment lost 6 bases, leaving 7 bases of the junction unmatched. This CDR3 has 16 amino acids. The CDR3 region is CASSQIQGPYNSPLHF. CDR3 nucleotide sequence: TGTGCCAGCAGCCAGATACAGGGGCCCTATAATTCACCCCTCCACTTT.

The rearrangement links TRBV6-6 to TRBJ1-1; TRBD1 matches 7 bases. V lost 5 bases and J lost 6; bases outside the gene matches: 6. Germline loops: CDR1 MNHNY, CDR2 SVGAGI (reference sequence). The CDR3 runs 13 residues. CDR3 region: CASSTRQGPEAFF. CDR3 DNA: TGTGCCAGCAGTACTCGACAGGGCCCTGAAGCTTTCTTT.

The table lists this clonotype with many counts. This chain connects TRBV9 to TRBJ2-3, with D perhaps matching TRBD2 (6 bases). CDR3 length: 15 amino acids. From germline, CDR1 is SGDLS and CDR2 YYNGEE. V lost 4 bases and J 1 base, leaving 13 bases between the germline ends. Written as DNA, the CDR3 is TGTGCCAGCAGCCCATGGGGCGGGGGCACAGATACGCAGTATTTT. Protein sequence: CASSPWGGGTDTQYF.

The chain has TRBV20-1 and TRBJ2-4, with 7 nucleotides matching TRBD1. V dropped 1 base and J dropped 3; count of bases not matched to a gene: 6. The germline V gene has CDR1 DFQATT and CDR2 SNEGSKA (reference sequence). The CDR3 length is 15 residues. CDR3 nucleotide sequence: TGCAGTGCTAGAGTTTCTGGGACAGACAAAAACATTCAGTACTTC. This sequence encodes CSARVSGTDKNIQYF.

V is TRBV2 and J is TRBJ2-1; 9 bases map to TRBD1. The CDR3 runs to 15 residues. Looked up from germline, CDR1 is SNHLY and CDR2 is FYNNEI. V lost 4 bases to trimming and J lost 10 bases; unmatched junction nucleotides: 11. This chain's CDR3 is CASSVLGTGLEEQFF. The CDR3, as DNA: TGTGCCAGCAGTGTACTCGGGACAGGGCTTGAGGAGCAGTTCTTC.

The V gene is TRBV9, the J gene TRBJ1-4; D call uncertain. Per germline, CDR1 SGDLS and CDR2 YYNGEE. V gave up 0 bases and J gave up 7 bases, with 13 bases separating them. This CDR3 comprises 15 residues. DNA for the CDR3: TGTGCCAGCAGCGTAGCGGCGGGAGAGGGTGAAAAACTGTTTTTT. As protein: CASSVAAGEGEKLFF.